This entry describes one TCR beta chain. Antigen: not known. Profiling that covered TCR beta VDJ and CDR3 relied on genomic DNA as its template. Using its own MiXCR run on the reads, TCRdb lists one record per CDR3 protein. Of 200,000 to 250,000 distinct CDR3 sequences listed, approximately 65% are singletons. Sequencing involved patients with CD8+CD57+ cell expansion previously shown by flow cytometry. Blood sampling was performed on the patients, and none of them had received therapy by then. The CDR3 is 14 amino acids. The germline V gene encodes CDR1 SGHRS and CDR2 YFSETQ. Trimming cost V 3 bases and J 0 bases, with 10 bases left between them. The data are from a study of CD8+CD57+ T cells in acquired aplastic anemia. Study overall: Across the sorted CD4+ and CD8+ cells, DNA amounts averaged approximately 3.1 ug. Notes on the study in general: CD8+ Simpson's diversity did not differ significantly between patients and controls.

The sequence was collected from a human donor with aplastic anemia. The sequencing input was sorted CD4+, CD8+, or CD8+CD57+ T cells (not recorded which) from PBMCs. The chain carries TRBV5-1 and TRBJ2-7, with a possible D match to TRBD2 (6 bases). CDR3 sequence: CASSWRDGSYEQYF. The CDR3 DNA reads as TGCGCCAGCAGCTGGAGGGACGGCTCCTACGAGCAGTACTTC. Full variable domain (remainder filled in from reference TRBV5-1 and TRBJ2-7): KAGVTQTPRYLIKTRGQQVTLSCSPISGHRSVSWYQQTPGQGLQFLFEYFSETQRNKGNFPGRFSGRQFSNSRSEMNVSTLELGDSALYLCASSWRDGSYEQYFGPGTRLTVT.